Each of the 23 T cell receptor beta chains below was sequenced from the same sample in a study of T cells after yellow fever vaccination. A single record per CDR3 protein comes from TCRdb applying MiXCR to the 5' RACE reads. This table holds 300,000 to 450,000 distinct CDR3 sequences, about 6% found once. The sample in question was PBMCs, obtained 5 days after the yellow fever booster vaccination. Receptor source: a man aged 25-45 years who received the YFV17D yellow fever vaccine.

This clonotype has only a few counts. This sequence joins TRBV2 and TRBJ2-2, with 10 bases lining up with TRBD2. Germline V gene sequence: CDR1 SNHLY, CDR2 FYNNEI. The V segment lost 7 bases and the J segment 3 bases; nucleotides outside the gene matches: 5. The CDR3 runs to 15 residues. The CDR3 DNA reads as TGTGCCAGCAAAACCGGGACTAGCGACACCGGGGAGCTGTTTTTT. This translates into CASKTGTSDTGELFF.

The genes are TRBV2 and TRBJ2-1; 9 bases match TRBD2. Looked up from germline, CDR1 is SNHLY and CDR2 is FYNNEI. V shed 6 bases, J shed 4 bases, and the junction held 7 bases outside the gene matches. The CDR3 spans 15 residues. In DNA, the CDR3 is TGTGCCAGCAGCCCCCGGACTAGCGCATACAATGAGCAGTTCTTC. Protein product: CASSPRTSAYNEQFF.

The chain has TRBV30 and TRBJ2-1, with D maybe TRBD2 (6 bases). The CDR3 contains 14 residues. Germline CDR1 reads GTSNPN; CDR2 reads SVGIG (reference sequence). Deletions cut 0 bases from V and 4 bases from J, with 10 bases between. The CDR3 DNA follows: TGTGCCTGGAGTGTCCGGGACTTATACAATGAGCAGTTCTTC. Translating gives CAWSVRDLYNEQFF.

The chain carries TRBV19 and TRBJ2-1, with D hard to call. V was clipped by 5 bases and J by 6 bases, with 5 bases between them. The CDR3 consists of 11 residues. The germline gives CDR1 LNHDA, CDR2 SQIVND (reference sequence). The chain's CDR3 is CASSVSNEQFF. In DNA form, the CDR3 reads TGTGCCAGTAGTGTCTCCAATGAGCAGTTCTTC. The entire variable domain, with the rest obtained from reference TRBV19 and TRBJ2-1, is as follows: DGGITQSPKYLFRKEGQNVTLSCEQNLNHDAMYWYRQDPGQGLRLIYYSQIVNDFQKGDIAEGYSVSREKKESFPLTVTSAQKNPTAFYLCASSVSNEQFFGPGTRLTVL.

The table lists this clonotype with many counts. The chain employs TRBV20-1 and TRBJ2-4; the match to TRBD1 covers 7 bases. V lost 5 bases to trimming and J lost 5 bases; unmatched junction nucleotides: 9. The CDR3 contains 14 residues. Looked up from germline, CDR1 is DFQATT and CDR2 is SNEGSKA (reference sequence). In DNA form, the CDR3 reads TGCAGTGCTCAAGGGGGCCAAAGCCAAAACATTCAGTACTTC. Protein: CSAQGGQSQNIQYF.

This clonotype was observed at least ten times. The chain uses TRBV5-1 and TRBJ2-1; TRBD2 matches at 8 bases. This CDR3 comprises 15 residues. CDR1 is SGHRS and CDR2 is YFSETQ in the germline V gene. The V and J ends lost 6 bases and 9 bases, in that order; junction bases with no gene match: 14. The CDR3 coding sequence is TGCGCCAGCACCACAACTAGCGGCAGGTTCGGTGAGCAGTTCTTC. It codes for CASTTTSGRFGEQFF.

The chain uses TRBV2 and TRBJ2-3; D tentatively fits TRBD1 or TRBD2 (5 bases each). Between the trimmed V and J ends, which lost 5 bases and 2 bases, there was a span of 17 bases. Germline CDR1 reads SNHLY; CDR2 reads FYNNEI. This CDR3 spans 16 amino acids. The CDR3 DNA reads TGTGCCAGCAGTCCCTCTCCGGGACCGTCCACAGATACGCAGTATTTT. Its translation: CASSPSPGPSTDTQYF.

The chain combines TRBV5-1 with TRBJ2-7, with D perhaps assigned TRBD1 or TRBD2 (5 bases each). The V end lost 5 bases, the J end lost 3 bases, and 12 bases lay between the germline ends. From germline, CDR1 is SGHRS and CDR2 YFSETQ. The CDR3 totals 13 residues. This chain's CDR3 is CASRRDLNYEQYF. CDR3 DNA sequence: TGCGCCAGCAGACGGGACCTAAACTACGAGCAGTACTTC.

This clonotype was counted ten times or more. The chain couples TRBV10-3 to TRBJ1-1; TRBD1 might be the D (6 bases). Trimming left V 6 bases short and J 2 bases short, with 13 bases between. Looked up from germline, CDR1 is ENHRY and CDR2 is SYGVKD. The CDR3 is made up of 14 amino acids. CDR3 sequence: CAISGQSANTEAFF. DNA of the CDR3: TGTGCCATCAGCGGACAGTCCGCCAACACTGAAGCTTTCTTT.

This clonotype was seen ten or more times. The rearrangement links TRBV29-1 to TRBJ2-7; maybe TRBD1 (5 bases). V gave up 6 bases and J gave up 2 bases, with 17 bases separating them. Looked up from germline, CDR1 is SQVTM and CDR2 is ANQGSEA. CDR3 length: 14 amino acids. For the CDR3, the DNA is TGCAGCGTAGTAGCCCACCAGGGTCCCTACGAGCAGTACTTC. This sequence encodes CSVVAHQGPYEQYF.

This clonotype was observed a handful of times. The chain is built from TRBV4-3 and TRBJ2-1; 11 nucleotides line up with TRBD2. The CDR3 spans 17 residues. Germline-derived CDR1 and CDR2 are LGHNA and YSLEER. Trimming cost V 4 bases and J 4 bases; bases outside gene matches: 9. CDR3 coding DNA: TGCGCCAGCAGCCTCGCTCCTAGCGGGAGGACATACAATGAGCAGTTCTTC. Amino acids: CASSLAPSGRTYNEQFF.

This clonotype was observed at least ten times. This chain joins TRBV11-2 and TRBJ2-4; TRBD1 agrees at 11 bases. Germline CDR1 SGHAT, CDR2 FQNNGV. Trimming removed 8 bases from V and 7 bases from J; junction bases left unmatched: 4. CDR3 size: 13 residues. CDR3 sequence reads: CASGQGAGNIQYF. The CDR3 DNA follows: TGTGCCAGCGGACAGGGGGCTGGTAACATTCAGTACTTC.

This clonotype was seen repeatedly, ten times or more. J is TRBJ2-7 and V is TRBV4-3, with D maybe TRBD1 (6 bases). The CDR3 totals 17 residues. CDR1 and CDR2 from the germline V gene are LGHNA and YSLEER. Trimming cost V 0 bases and J 3 bases, with 18 bases left between them. The CDR3 spells CASSQDPGNQGRYEQYF. For the CDR3, the DNA is TGCGCCAGCAGCCAAGATCCCGGGAACCAGGGGCGCTACGAGCAGTACTTC.

In its sample, this clonotype was seen a few times. V is TRBV25-1 and J is TRBJ2-3; no clear D gene. The CDR3 consists of 12 residues. Looked up from germline, CDR1 is MGHDK and CDR2 is SYGVNS. The V gene lost 8 bases and the J gene lost 1 base, with 7 bases spanning the gap. CDR3 sequence: CASAWGTDTQYF. The DNA of the CDR3 is TGTGCCAGCGCATGGGGCACAGATACGCAGTATTTT.

Many counts were recorded for this clonotype. The chain employs TRBV28 and TRBJ2-5, with TRBD2 matching over 8 bases. The CDR3 is 14 residues long. The V gene end was trimmed by 5 bases and the J gene end by 5 bases; junction bases not matched to a gene: 7. CDR1 is MDHEN and CDR2 is SYDVKM in the germline V gene. This CDR3 reads CASSPGGGFETQYF. CDR3 in DNA: TGTGCCAGCAGTCCGGGGGGGGGGTTCGAGACCCAGTACTTC.

The V call is TRBV4-3, the J call TRBJ2-7; 7 nucleotides align to TRBD1. The CDR3 runs to 15 residues. Trimming cost V 6 bases and J 2 bases; bases outside gene matches: 10. The V gene's germline CDR1 is LGHNA and CDR2 YSLEER. As DNA, the CDR3 is TGCGCCAGCAGTCTCCGTAAGGGGGCAACCTACGAGCAGTACTTC. Translation gives CASSLRKGATYEQYF.

This clonotype was seen at least ten times. The chain links TRBV7-9 to TRBJ1-5, with D perhaps matching TRBD1 (5 bases). CDR3 length: 13 amino acids. Between the trimmed V and J ends, which lost 1 base and 6 bases, there was a span of 7 bases. In germline, CDR1 is SEHNR, CDR2 FQNEAQ (reference sequence). The CDR3 here is CASSLGGLQPQHF. Here the CDR3 DNA reads TGTGCCAGCAGCTTAGGGGGACTTCAGCCCCAGCATTTT.

This clonotype was seen a handful of times. The genes are TRBV4-2 and TRBJ2-6, with D uncertain. The CDR3 runs 15 residues. From germline, CDR1 is LGHNA and CDR2 YNFKEQ. Deletions cut 1 base from V and 0 bases from J, with 4 bases between. CDR3 region: CASSQGDSGANVLTF. CDR3 nucleotide sequence: TGTGCCAGCAGCCAAGGGGACTCTGGGGCCAACGTCCTGACTTTC.

Concerning this clonotype: Relative to the germline gene, one junction end is altered; a read error may explain this. The V gene is TRBV10-3, the J gene TRBJ2-3; no definite D call. CDR3 size: 13 residues. From germline, CDR1 is ENHRY and CDR2 SYGVKD. CDR3 coding DNA: TGCGCGACCCGAAGGTTAACCACAGATACGCAGTATTTT. Translated: CATRRLTTDTQYF.

This chain connects TRBV7-3 to TRBJ2-1; 7 bases align to TRBD1. J was trimmed by 0 bases and V by 3 bases; bases with no gene match: 2. The CDR3 is made up of 15 amino acids. CDR1 is SGHTA, CDR2 FQGTGA, per germline. The CDR3, as DNA: TGTGCCAGCAGCTTGAACAGGGGCTCCTACAATGAGCAGTTCTTC. Translating it yields CASSLNRGSYNEQFF.

The table lists this clonotype with many counts. The V and J genes are TRBV29-1 and TRBJ2-7; 7 nucleotides match TRBD1. The CDR3 runs 16 residues. Trimming removed 4 bases from V and 0 bases from J; junction bases left unmatched: 12. Germline V gives CDR1 SQVTM, CDR2 ANQGSEA. DNA of the CDR3: TGCAGCGTTGGTCAACCGGGACAGATGGGCTCCTACGAGCAGTACTTC. Protein sequence: CSVGQPGQMGSYEQYF.

This clonotype occurred many times. This sequence joins TRBV27 and TRBJ2-7; no firm D call. V lost 5 bases to trimming and J lost 4 bases, with 12 bases between them. The CDR3 consists of 13 residues. Germline assignment: CDR1 MNHEY and CDR2 SMNVEV (reference sequence). The CDR3 DNA follows: TGTGCCAGCAGTGAAACGACTGATTACGAGCAGTACTTC. This gives the protein CASSETTDYEQYF.

The rearrangement uses TRBV5-6 and TRBJ2-2; perhaps TRBD2 as D (5 bases). The V and J ends lost 6 bases and 5 bases respectively, with 11 bases between them. The CDR3 runs to 13 residues. Germline CDR1 is SGHDT and CDR2 is YYEEEE. The chain's CDR3 is CASMGSGTGELFF. Here the CDR3 DNA reads TGTGCCAGCATGGGCTCGGGGACCGGGGAGCTGTTTTTT.